Each of the 30 T cell receptor beta chains below was sequenced from the same sample in a study of post-analysis software for immune sequencing data. General study results and limits: TRBV segments more frequent in patients than in controls numbered several and included TRBV5-6, TRBV5-1 and TRBV20-1.

Unique molecular identifiers were carried by the TCR beta cDNA libraries. MiXCR was run by TCRdb on the PCR reads, yielding one entry per CDR3 protein. In the table there are roughly 430,000 distinct CDR3 sequences, roughly 40% of which are singletons. Their recognized antigens are unknown. The sample consisted of blood. These receptor sequences come from a girl between 2 and 10 years old with multiple sclerosis.

The V and J genes are TRBV29-1 and TRBJ2-2; D unclear. The CDR3 is made up of 10 amino acids. Trimming took off 7 bases at V and 8 bases at J, with 8 bases between the two ends. The germline V gene encodes CDR1 SQVTM and CDR2 ANQGSEA. The CDR3 region has the DNA TGCAGCGCAACTTCAGGGGAGCTGTTTTTT. This sequence encodes CSATSGELFF.

This chain joins TRBV2 and TRBJ2-7, with 7 bases lining up with TRBD1. CDR1 and CDR2 (germline): SNHLY, FYNNEI. The CDR3 has 16 amino acids. With V trimmed by 4 bases and J by 4 bases, 13 bases remained unmatched. Here the CDR3 DNA reads TGTGCCAGCAGTGCCTCACAGGGGCCGGCGTTTTACGAGCAGTACTTC. This translates into CASSASQGPAFYEQYF.

The rearrangement links TRBV5-5 to TRBJ2-3; no firm D call. Looked up from germline, CDR1 is SGHKS and CDR2 is YYEKEE (reference sequence). CDR3 length: 17 amino acids. V shed 7 bases and J shed 0 bases, with 21 bases lying between them. The CDR3 loop reads CASCPRPGRISTDTQYF. CDR3 in DNA: TGTGCCAGCTGCCCACGGCCCGGGCGGATCAGCACAGATACGCAGTATTTT. Variable domain in full (rest from reference TRBV5-5 and TRBJ2-3): DAGVTQSPTHLIKTRGQQVTLRCSPISGHKSVSWYQQVLGQGPQFIFQYYEKEERGRGNFPDRFSARQFPNYSSELNVNALLLGDSALYLCASCPRPGRISTDTQYFGPGTRLTVL.

This clonotype has a handful of counts. The V gene is TRBV20-1, the J gene TRBJ2-4; a weak D match, TRBD1 (6 bases). The germline gives CDR1 DFQATT, CDR2 SNEGSKA (reference sequence). V shed 1 base and J shed 0 bases, with 10 bases lying between them. The CDR3 sequence is 15 residues long. CDR3 loop: CSARGTGIAKNIQYF. The CDR3 DNA is TGCAGTGCTAGAGGTACAGGGATAGCCAAAAACATTCAGTACTTC.

V gene TRBV3-1 combines with J gene TRBJ1-4; a weak D match, TRBD1 (6 bases). The CDR3 is 18 residues long. V lost 1 base and J lost 8, with 23 bases in between. The V gene's germline CDR1 is LGHDT and CDR2 YNNKEL (reference sequence). The CDR3: CASSQVLLTGPFREKLFF. In nucleotides, the CDR3 is TGTGCCAGCAGCCAAGTTCTACTGACAGGTCCTTTCCGAGAAAAACTGTTTTTT.

In this sample, this clonotype turned up a few times. The V gene is TRBV21-1, the J gene TRBJ2-3. TRBV21-1 corresponds to a pseudogene. CDR3 length: 14 amino acids. The CDR3 bases are TGTGCCAGCAGAAGTCACGCGTACACAGATACGCAGTATTTT. Amino acid sequence: CASRSHAYTDTQYF.

The chain has TRBV7-2 and TRBJ2-4, with a possible D match to TRBD1 (5 bases). Deletions cut 5 bases from V and 6 bases from J, with 14 bases between. This CDR3 comprises 14 residues. Per the germline V gene, CDR1 is SGHTA and CDR2 is FQGNSA. The CDR3 nucleotides are TGTGCCAGCAGCAAGGGGCAAGCCCCAAACATTCAGTACTTC. Its translation: CASSKGQAPNIQYF.

The rearrangement joins TRBV13 to TRBJ1-1; 8 nucleotides line up with TRBD1. The CDR3 is 15 residues long. The V gene's germline CDR1 is PRHDT and CDR2 FYEKMQ (reference sequence). The V segment lost 3 bases and the J segment 7 bases; nucleotides outside the gene matches: 10. CDR3 loop: CASSFTGTGTLEAFF. DNA for the CDR3: TGTGCCAGCAGCTTTACAGGGACAGGAACCCTTGAAGCTTTCTTT.

The V and J genes are TRBV5-1 and TRBJ1-2; the D is unclear. The germline gives CDR1 SGHRS, CDR2 YFSETQ. This CDR3 is 14 amino acids long. The ends were cut back, 0 bases at V and 7 bases at J, with 13 bases in the middle. CDR3 in DNA: TGCGCCAGCAGCTTGGATCAAGGGATCGGTGGCTACACCTTC. It yields the protein CASSLDQGIGGYTF.

The chain has TRBV4-3 and TRBJ2-3; 9 nucleotides agree with TRBD2. The CDR3 length is 16 residues. Germline lookup yields CDR1 LGHNA and CDR2 YSLEER. Losses at the gene ends were 1 base for V and 4 bases for J; bases not matched to a gene: 6. DNA of the CDR3: TGCGCCAGCAGCCAAGGAATGCTAGCGGGATCAGATACGCAGTATTTT. Its protein is CASSQGMLAGSDTQYF.

The chain employs TRBV18 and TRBJ1-5; D is ambiguous. Germline V gene sequence: CDR1 KGHSH, CDR2 LQKENI. The CDR3 covers 14 residues. Trimming cost V 8 bases and J 0 bases, with 11 bases left between them. CDR3 amino acids: CASSPGNSNQPQHF. The DNA for the CDR3 is TGTGCCAGCAGCCCGGGGAATAGCAATCAGCCCCAGCATTTT.

This clonotype appeared many times. This sequence joins TRBV3-1 and TRBJ2-7, with a possible D match to TRBD1 (7 bases). CDR1 and CDR2 (germline): LGHDT, YNNKEL (reference sequence). The CDR3 is 14 residues long. V lost 5 bases to trimming and J lost 3 bases, with 14 bases between them. CDR3 in DNA: TGTGCCAGCAGCTCAAGGGGGGACAGCTACGAGCAGTACTTC. Its protein product is CASSSRGDSYEQYF.

In its sample, this clonotype was seen once. The chain combines TRBV29-1 with TRBJ2-3, with D possibly TRBD1 on 6 matching bases. Germline CDR1 and CDR2: SQVTM and ANQGSEA. The CDR3 sequence is 13 residues long. Deletions cut 6 bases from V and 6 bases from J, with 16 bases between. Here the CDR3 DNA reads TGCAGCGTGGCAGGGGTTGTGGGGGATACGCAGTATTTT. Amino acids: CSVAGVVGDTQYF.

This chain connects TRBV5-1 to TRBJ2-1, with D maybe TRBD1 (6 bases). The ends were cut back, 4 bases at V and 8 bases at J, with 16 bases in the middle. Germline CDR1 reads SGHRS; CDR2 reads YFSETQ. This CDR3 spans 14 amino acids. The CDR3 DNA follows: TGCGCCAGCAGCCCGGGACAAAATGAGGATGAGCAGTTCTTC. Protein: CASSPGQNEDEQFF.

CDR3 loop: CASSLTGDGTDTQYF. The DNA for the CDR3 is TGTGCCAGCAGTTTGACAGGGGACGGCACAGATACGCAGTATTTT. This chain uses TRBV12-3 or TRBV12-4 with TRBJ2-3; TRBD1 agrees at 8 bases. This CDR3 region has 15 residues. With 3 bases clipped from V and 1 base from J, the junction kept 3 bases outside the gene matches.

With regard to this clonotype: Its ends do not fully match the called genes, so a read error is possible. V usage is TRBV28 and J usage is TRBJ2-5; TRBD2 aligns across 10 bases. In germline, CDR1 is MDHEN, CDR2 SYDVKM. This CDR3 has 16 amino acids. CDR3 amino acids: CAGSPRTSGYQETQYF. The CDR3 coding sequence is TGTGCCGGCAGCCCCCGGACTAGCGGTTACCAAGAGACCCAGTACTTC.

The chain recombines TRBV28 with TRBJ2-7, with TRBD1 as a possible D gene (5 bases). V was cut by 6 bases and J by 3 bases, with 15 bases left in between. CDR3 length: 14 residues. The germline gives CDR1 MDHEN, CDR2 SYDVKM. This CDR3 reads CASSPTARVYEQYF. The CDR3 DNA reads TGTGCCAGCAGCCCGACAGCTCGGGTCTACGAGCAGTACTTC.

This clonotype was detected once. V and J are TRBV29-1 and TRBJ2-5, with 7 bases that match TRBD1. Germline trimming cut 3 bases from V and 11 bases from J; bases unmatched to any gene: 18. The CDR3 is made up of 15 amino acids. Germline V CDR1 and CDR2: SQVTM, ANQGSEA. CDR3 loop: CSVENTGTVYNEQYF. In DNA, the CDR3 is TGCAGCGTTGAGAACACCGGGACAGTCTACAATGAGCAGTACTTC.

This clonotype showed up just a few times. This chain connects TRBV28 to TRBJ2-1; 8 bases agree with TRBD1. Unmatched junction bases numbered 8, after V lost 10 bases and J lost 3 bases. The CDR3 runs to 14 residues. Germline CDR1 is MDHEN and CDR2 is SYDVKM. DNA of the CDR3: TGTGCCACTACAGTGACAGGGGACTACAATGAGCAGTTCTTC. Translated, it gives CATTVTGDYNEQFF.

This clonotype was seen a few times. The chain recombines TRBV5-6 with TRBJ2-1; 13 nucleotides agree with TRBD2. V lost 4 bases to trimming and J lost 8 bases; unmatched junction nucleotides: 21. Germline CDR1 SGHDT, CDR2 YYEEEE. The CDR3 extends over 20 amino acids. The CDR3, as DNA: TGTGCCAGCAGCCGTTCACCGGGACTAGCGGGATCTGCCGATTTCGATGAGCAGTTCTTC. Translated, it gives CASSRSPGLAGSADFDEQFF.

The chain links TRBV10-2 to TRBJ2-5; the match to TRBD2 covers 8 bases. The assigned J gene may be wrong: the sequence end matches TRBJ2-7 better. This CDR3 has 15 amino acids. CDR1 WSHSY and CDR2 SAAADI come from the germline V gene. The CDR3 loop reads CASSEEAGVRNEQYF. CDR3 DNA sequence: TGCGCCAGCAGTGAAGAAGCGGGGGTAAGGAACGAGCAGTACTTC.

The J gene is TRBJ2-1, the V gene TRBV29-1; 14 bases are shared with TRBD2. The CDR3 spans 15 residues. The V and J ends lost 6 bases and 6 bases, in that order; junction bases with no gene match: 7. Per germline, CDR1 SQVTM and CDR2 ANQGSEA. The CDR3 is CSVWTSGRNSNEQFF. The DNA for the CDR3 is TGCAGCGTGTGGACTAGCGGGAGGAATTCCAATGAGCAGTTCTTC.

As concerns this clonotype: It may be a read error: a sequence one base away is much more abundant. This chain joins TRBV4-1 and TRBJ2-7, with 8 bases identical to TRBD2. Germline-derived CDR1 and CDR2 are MGHRA and YSYEKL. CDR3 length equals 15 residues. The CDR3 is CANSPSGGTSYEQYF. CDR3 bases: TGCGCCAACAGCCCCAGCGGGGGTACCTCCTACGAGCAGTACTTC.

The V and J genes are TRBV10-2 and TRBJ2-6, with 8 bases that match TRBD1. From germline, CDR1 is WSHSY and CDR2 SAAADI. After removal of 6 bases from V and 4 bases from J, the junction contained 11 bases not matched to a gene. CDR3 length: 17 amino acids. The CDR3 bases are TGCGCCAGCAGACCAGGACAGGGAAGTAAAGGGGCCAACGTCCTGACTTTC. Its translation: CASRPGQGSKGANVLTF.

The table lists this clonotype with a few counts. The chain links TRBV6-2 or TRBV6-3 to TRBJ1-5; tentatively, D is TRBD1 (5 bases). Germline CDR1 is MNHEY and CDR2 is SVGEGT. This CDR3 comprises 15 residues. V gave up 6 bases and J gave up 3 bases, with 15 bases separating them. CDR3 residues: CASSPGGGFNQPQHF. DNA for the CDR3: TGTGCCAGCAGCCCCGGTGGGGGGTTCAATCAGCCCCAGCATTTT.

As to this clonotype: The junction differs from germline at one of its ends, possibly a read error. V usage is TRBV12-3 or TRBV12-4 and J usage is TRBJ1-1, with D possibly matching TRBD1 (5 bases). CDR3 length: 14 residues. CDR3 loop: CASLTELPNTGAFF. In DNA, the CDR3 is TGTGCCTCTTTGACAGAACTTCCTAACACTGGAGCTTTCTTT.

The chain is built from TRBV11-2 and TRBJ1-6; D is possibly TRBD1 (6 bases). The germline V gene encodes CDR1 SGHAT and CDR2 FQNNGV. V was pared by 1 base and J by 10 bases, with 11 bases between. The CDR3 extends over 14 amino acids. In DNA form, the CDR3 reads TGTGCCAGCAGCTTAGTTAGGACAGTCTCACCCCTCCACTTT. As protein: CASSLVRTVSPLHF.

The chain couples TRBV12-3 or TRBV12-4 to TRBJ2-3; TRBD1 matches 11 bases. The CDR3 extends over 16 amino acids. The junction had 9 bases not matched to a gene; V was cut back by 6 bases and J by 4 bases. CDR3 region: CASRGGQGAHPDTQYF. The CDR3 DNA sequence: TGTGCCAGCAGGGGCGGACAGGGGGCGCATCCAGATACGCAGTATTTT.

The rearrangement joins TRBV29-1 to TRBJ2-1; 8 nucleotides match TRBD1. This CDR3 region has 16 residues. Germline CDR1 is SQVTM and CDR2 is ANQGSEA. J lost 7 bases, V lost 6 bases, and 17 bases had no gene match. This chain's CDR3 is CSVSPSTGAIKNEQFF. CDR3 DNA sequence: TGCAGCGTCAGCCCATCGACAGGGGCTATTAAAAATGAGCAGTTCTTC.

A word on this clonotype: Germline is not matched at one junction end, which may reflect a read error. The chain carries TRBV7-6 and TRBJ2-1, with D tentatively TRBD2 (5 bases). Looked up from germline, CDR1 is SGHVS and CDR2 is FNYEAQ. CDR3 length: 15 residues. In DNA, the CDR3 is TGTGCCAGCAGCTTAGAGGCGGGCTCCTACAATGCGCAGTTCTTC. Protein product: CASSLEAGSYNAQFF.